This record concerns one TCR beta chain sequence. Its antigen is currently not known. No base quality information exists; no much larger clone differs at one position. This record belongs to a study of blood T cell repertoires in COVID-19 (dated by TCRdb to about 2020). General notes on the study: Samples covering the acute and convalescent phases of COVID-19 were provided by collaborators in the United States, Italy and Spain. The prospective study material was composed of cDNA or gDNA derived from T cells, B-cell-depleted T cells, or PBMCs. Where available, HLA class I and class II types were taken from metadata supplied by the sample provider and were not determined by assay-based typing. The samples were drawn from the first 160 participants of the ongoing ImmuneRACE study and from 1,200 or so subjects provided by 6 global collaborators. The repertoires were made available in a free public database intended to serve as a resource for research on the immune response to SARS-CoV-2. Subjects who had been exposed to COVID-19, were actively infected with it, or had recovered from it provided the deeply sampled blood TCRbeta repertoires that made up the dataset. A de-identified subject ID, COVID-19 status, age in years and sex were almost always included in the sample metadata. The study at large found these results: How much clinical and demographic metadata was included differed by source and by participant, and the metadata was provided uncurated.

The immunoSEQ Assay, a bias-controlled multiplex PCR, was used to amplify TCRbeta CDR3 regions from genomic DNA. On the authors' methods: Within the assay, amplification of reference gene primers was used to estimate how many nucleated cells each sample contained. Sequence reads were collapsed and filtered to measure the absolute abundance of every unique TCRbeta CDR3 rearrangement. For each sample, productive Simpson clonality was calculated by taking the square root of Simpson's diversity index across productive rearrangements. As stored in TCRdb, this immuneACCESS dataset retains in-frame rearrangements with V and J assigned. A fraction of the clones does not appear; measured against another copy, unresolved V genes explain less than half of the discrepancy, and the remainder lacks a known reason. Clone size and V and J calls were adopted from that table, with D and trimming inferred from the DNA. The sample table holds more than 150,000 clones, of which 80% to 90% were seen once. The top ten clonotypes cover about 2.5% of the sample.

The collaborating institutions used their own protocols to collect whole blood in K2EDTA tubes. For TCRbeta analysis, collaborators shipped samples as frozen whole blood, isolated PBMCs, or DNA extracted from either of those sample types. Between the V and J ends, shortened by 4 bases and 6 bases respectively, the junction contains 8 bases. Via the germline V gene (reference sequence), CDR1 is SEHNR and CDR2 FQNEAQ. The CDR3 sequence holds 12 residues, the cysteine and phenylalanine included. The CDR3 DNA has 36 bases and is translated from base 1. This clonotype was obtained from a woman in her 70s with acute or convalescent COVID-19. In this chain, TRBV7-9 is recombined with TRBJ2-3; the D gene lacks a confident call. Sequencing was carried out using peripheral blood. The DNA sequence is TGTGCCAGCAGCTCAGCAGCGGATACGCAGTATTTT. Translated, it gives CASSSAADTQYF.